The T cell receptor (beta chain) under discussion was sequenced for a study of post-analysis software for immune sequencing data. Background on the study: The disease courses spanned relapsing-remitting, secondary progressive and progressive-relapsing forms of multiple sclerosis. Regarding the study as a whole: Compared with controls, patients had more of five or six TRBV segments, including TRBV5-6, TRBV5-1 and TRBV20-1.

Unique molecular identifiers featured in each of the TCR beta cDNA libraries. T cells, about 0.9 to 11 million of them, yielded roughly 0.5 million cDNA molecules. TCRdb re-derived calls from the PCR reads in MiXCR, one entry per CDR3 protein. The sample contains around 440,000 distinct CDR3 sequences, less than 45% of which appear only once. There are 17 residues in the CDR3. Germline CDR1 is MDHEN and CDR2 is SYDVKM. V was clipped by 4 bases and J by 6 bases; unmatched bases: 14. As concerns this clonotype: What it binds is not known.

This chain connects TRBV28 to TRBJ2-4, with 8 bases identical to TRBD2. Sequenced sample: blood. The clonotype originates from a girl between 5 and 17 years old with multiple sclerosis. This CDR3 reads CASSYFSTGGPGNIQYF. The CDR3 DNA follows: TGTGCCAGCAGTTACTTCTCGACGGGAGGGCCCGGAAACATTCAGTACTTC.